The clone carrying this T cell receptor beta chain was recorded a few times. Its antigen is not identified. This record belongs to a study of T cell repertoires in cytomegalovirus infection. Study context: Through public TCR beta signatures, both CMV infection and matching HLA type were indicated. Overall study findings and caveats: The ex vivo response was dominated by HLA-C-restricted CMV-specific TCR beta clonotypes. CMV carriers having the relevant HLA were flagged by cumulative public TCR beta family frequency.

MiXCR was run by TCRdb on the reads, yielding one entry per CDR3 protein. The sample shows around 530,000 distinct CDR3 sequences, 26% of them seen only once. The CDR3 has 13 residues. Trimming took off 3 bases at V and 9 bases at J, with 12 bases between the two ends. The germline CDR1 and CDR2 sequences are SGHTA and FQGNSA. The specimen sequenced was PBMCs. The chain has TRBV7-2 and TRBJ1-5; unclear D gene. This clonotype was sampled from a human donor in good health (CMV status not recorded). Some clones in this sample may be carry-over from other donors' samples. CDR3 residues: CASSLQEDRPQHF. The DNA of the CDR3 is TGTGCCAGCAGCTTGCAGGAGGATCGGCCCCAGCATTTT. The full variable domain, its missing parts supplied by reference TRBV7-2 and TRBJ1-5, is GAGVSQSPSNKVTEKGKDVELRCDPISGHTALYWYRQSLGQGLEFLIYFQGNSAPDKSGLPSDRFSAERTGGSVSTLTIQRTQQEDSAVYLCASSLQEDRPQHFGDGTRLSIL.